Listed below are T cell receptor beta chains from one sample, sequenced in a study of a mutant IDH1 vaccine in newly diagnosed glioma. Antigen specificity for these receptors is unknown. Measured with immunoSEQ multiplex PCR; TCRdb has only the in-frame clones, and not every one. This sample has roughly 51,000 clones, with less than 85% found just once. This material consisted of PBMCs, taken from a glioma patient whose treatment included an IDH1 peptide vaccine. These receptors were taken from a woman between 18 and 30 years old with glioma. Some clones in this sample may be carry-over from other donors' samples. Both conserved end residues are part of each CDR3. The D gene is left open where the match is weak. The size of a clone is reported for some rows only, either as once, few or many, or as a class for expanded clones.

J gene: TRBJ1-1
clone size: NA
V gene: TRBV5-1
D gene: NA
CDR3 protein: CASSLNSANTEAFF
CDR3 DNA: TGCGCCAGCAGCCTGAACAGCGCGAACACTGAAGCTTTCTTT

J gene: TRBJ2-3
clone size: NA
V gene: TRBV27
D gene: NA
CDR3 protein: CASSYYSLATDTQYF
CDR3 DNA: TGTGCCAGCAGTTATTACAGCTTAGCCACAGATACGCAGTATTTT

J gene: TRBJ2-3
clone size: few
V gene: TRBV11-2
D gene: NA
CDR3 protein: CASSFVGTSTDTQYF
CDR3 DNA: TGTGCCAGCAGCTTTGTGGGGACTAGCACAGATACGCAGTATTTT

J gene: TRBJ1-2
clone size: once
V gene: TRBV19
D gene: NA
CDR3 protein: CASSMRGRDYGYTF
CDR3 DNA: TGTGCCAGTAGTATGCGGGGGCGGGACTATGGCTACACCTTC

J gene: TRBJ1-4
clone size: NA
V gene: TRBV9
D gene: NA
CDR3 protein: CASSVESLPNEKLFF
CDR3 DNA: TGTGCCAGCAGCGTAGAATCCTTACCCAATGAAAAACTGTTTTTT

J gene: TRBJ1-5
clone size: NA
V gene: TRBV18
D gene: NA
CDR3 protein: CASSPNSDSRPQHF
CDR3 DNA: TGTGCCAGCTCACCAAATTCTGACTCTCGGCCCCAGCATTTT

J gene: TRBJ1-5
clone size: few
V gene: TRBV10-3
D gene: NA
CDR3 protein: CAISESEGREVDQPQHF
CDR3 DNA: TGTGCCATCAGTGAGTCGGAAGGCAGGGAGGTGGATCAGCCCCAGCATTTT

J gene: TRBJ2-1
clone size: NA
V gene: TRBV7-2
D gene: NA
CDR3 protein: CASSLAVSSYNEQFF
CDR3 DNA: TGTGCCAGCAGCTTAGCGGTGAGCTCCTACAATGAGCAGTTCTTC

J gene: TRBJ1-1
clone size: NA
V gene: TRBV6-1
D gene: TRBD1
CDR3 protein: CASRSPGQGSTEAFF
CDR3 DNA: TGTGCCAGCAGAAGCCCGGGACAGGGGAGCACTGAAGCTTTCTTT

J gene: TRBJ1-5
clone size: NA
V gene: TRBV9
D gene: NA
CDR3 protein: CASSVAGNQPQHF
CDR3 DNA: TGTGCCAGCAGCGTAGCCGGCAATCAGCCCCAGCATTTT

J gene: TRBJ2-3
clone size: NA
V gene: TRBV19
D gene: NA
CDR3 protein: CASSIRVLTEGDTQYF
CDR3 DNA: TGTGCCAGTAGTATAAGGGTTCTAACGGAGGGAGATACGCAGTATTTT

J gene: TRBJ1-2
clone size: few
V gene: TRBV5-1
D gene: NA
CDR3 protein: CASIYPNDYTF
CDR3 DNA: TGCGCCAGCATCTATCCCAATGACTACACCTTC

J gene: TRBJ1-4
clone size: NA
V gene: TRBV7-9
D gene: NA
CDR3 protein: CASSPPTVNEKLFF
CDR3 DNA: TGTGCCAGCAGCCCTCCGACAGTAAATGAAAAACTGTTTTTT

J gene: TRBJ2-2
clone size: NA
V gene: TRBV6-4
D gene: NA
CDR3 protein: CASSDSSQGELFF
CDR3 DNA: TGTGCCAGCAGTGACTCGAGTCAGGGAGAGCTGTTTTTT